This T cell receptor beta chain stems from a study of T cell responses to AZD1222 COVID-19 vaccine. General observations from the study: The number of AZD1222 recipients seropositive at baseline was only 5 to 7.

Sequenced by immunoSEQ multiplex PCR; TCRdb stores in-frame clones only, minus some. The sample lists about 120,000 clones; more than 85% were seen once. This clone was found a few times. What it binds is unknown. This CDR3 region has 13 residues. The V and J ends lost 5 bases and 6 bases respectively, with 10 bases between them. In germline, CDR1 is SGHVS, CDR2 FNYEAQ. Sequenced here: peripheral blood, sampled 28 days after the second AZD1222 dose. This clonotype was sampled from an adult who received the AZD1222 COVID-19 vaccine. The rearrangement links TRBV7-6 to TRBJ2-2; D remains unclear. In DNA form, the CDR3 reads TGTGCCAGCAGCCAAGACCCAGCCGGGGAGCTGTTTTTT. Amino acids: CASSQDPAGELFF.